Listed here are 7 T cell receptor beta chains from one sample, sequenced in a study of CD8 T cells in ankylosing spondylitis. TCRdb re-called the 5' RACE reads with MiXCR, one entry per CDR3 protein. The table records about 360,000 distinct CDR3 sequences, approximately 22% of them present only once. Input material: blood, either unsorted or a sorted T cell fraction (not recorded which). Every receptor here comes from a male donor with ankylosing spondylitis or in good health (not recorded which).

V is TRBV20-1 and J is TRBJ1-5, with D perhaps matching TRBD1 (6 bases). The CDR3 consists of 14 residues. Between the trimmed V and J ends, which lost 1 base and 7 bases, there was a span of 14 bases. In germline, CDR1 is DFQATT, CDR2 SNEGSKA (reference sequence). The CDR3 nucleotides are TGCAGTGCTAGAGCCGGGAGGGGGGGGCAGCCCCAGCATTTT. Translated: CSARAGRGGQPQHF.

This clonotype has more than one count but fewer than ten. V gene TRBV2 combines with J gene TRBJ2-7; D is uncertain. V lost 8 bases to trimming and J lost 2 bases, with 16 bases between them. Germline assignment: CDR1 SNHLY and CDR2 FYNNEI. This CDR3 has 14 residues. The CDR3 nucleotides are TGTGCCAGCTTAGGACGGAAGTTTCCCTACGAGCAGTACTTC. As protein: CASLGRKFPYEQYF.

This clonotype showed up just a few times. The chain employs TRBV12-3 or TRBV12-4 and TRBJ2-1; D gene unclear. Trimming cost V 5 bases and J 0 bases, with 11 bases left between them. There are 15 residues in the CDR3. CDR3 loop: CASSGSFSSYNEQFF. The CDR3 DNA sequence: TGTGCCAGCAGTGGGTCCTTCAGCTCCTACAATGAGCAGTTCTTC.

This rearrangement joins TRBV2 to TRBJ2-7; no clear D. Germline CDR1 SNHLY, CDR2 FYNNEI. V dropped 6 bases and J dropped 2 bases, with 17 bases sitting between them. The CDR3 sequence is 15 residues long. This CDR3 reads CASSASDPRTYEQYF. The CDR3 coding sequence is TGTGCCAGCAGCGCCTCGGACCCTAGGACCTACGAGCAGTACTTC.

The chain uses TRBV6-1 and TRBJ2-7; 7 bases are shared with TRBD1. The CDR3 loop spans 12 amino acids. V gave up 11 bases and J gave up 4 bases; unmatched junction bases: 8. CDR1 is MNHNS, CDR2 SASEGT, per germline. The CDR3 DNA follows: TGTGCCGCAGAGGGGGCGCCGTACGAGCAGTACTTC. Its translation: CAAEGAPYEQYF.

This clonotype was seen ten or more times. The chain employs TRBV6-5 and TRBJ2-7; 7 bases are a match to TRBD2. Unmatched junction bases numbered 3, after V lost 3 bases and J lost 1 base. The CDR3 loop spans 14 amino acids. Germline V gene data show CDR1 as MNHEY and CDR2 as SVGAGI. The CDR3 spells CASSYGGGSYEQYF. CDR3 bases: TGTGCCAGCAGTTATGGCGGGGGATCCTACGAGCAGTACTTC.

This clonotype came up a few times. The rearrangement uses TRBV5-1 and TRBJ2-7, with D unclear. V was shortened by 4 bases and J by 6 bases, with 17 bases between the two germline ends. Germline assignment: CDR1 SGHRS and CDR2 YFSETQ. The CDR3 contains 14 residues. CDR3 residues: CASSPGDTTGEQYF. The DNA for the CDR3 is TGCGCCAGCAGCCCGGGCGATACAACTGGCGAGCAGTACTTC.